These 21 T cell receptor beta chains were sequenced from one sample in a study of graft-versus-host responses after intestinal transplantation. The assay was immunoSEQ multiplex PCR, and TCRdb's table has in-frame clones only and misses some. There are more than 65,000 clones in the sample; around 90% occur only once, and approximately 0.35% lies in the top ten. The antigens for these receptors are not known. The starting material was unstimulated CD4+ T cells sorted from spleen or lymph node cells, obtained before intestinal transplant. These receptors were collected from a human donor who received an intestinal transplant.

This chain joins TRBV5-1 and TRBJ1-1; D gene ambiguous. Germline CDR1 is SGHRS and CDR2 is YFSETQ. The CDR3 sequence is 13 residues long. Trimming took 0 bases from V and 4 from J, leaving 7 bases between them. CDR3 region: CASSLDRVTEAFF. The CDR3 DNA reads TGCGCCAGCAGCTTGGACCGAGTCACTGAAGCTTTCTTT. The full variable domain, its missing parts supplied by reference TRBV5-1 and TRBJ1-1, is KAGVTQTPRYLIKTRGQQVTLSCSPISGHRSVSWYQQTPGQGLQFLFEYFSETQRNKGNFPGRFSGRQFSNSRSEMNVSTLELGDSALYLCASSLDRVTEAFFGQGTRLTVV.

The chain combines TRBV2 with TRBJ2-3; TRBD1 might be the D (6 bases). Germline CDR1 and CDR2: SNHLY and FYNNEI. Trimming stripped 4 bases from V and 3 bases from J, with 11 bases between. CDR3 length equals 14 residues. The CDR3 coding sequence is TGTGCCAGCAGTGCCGATGACAGGACAGATACGCAGTATTTT. It codes for CASSADDRTDTQYF. Full variable domain (remainder filled in from reference TRBV2 and TRBJ2-3): EPEVTQTPSHQVTQMGQEVILRCVPISNHLYFYWYRQILGQKVEFLVSFYNNEISEKSEIFDDQFSVERPDGSNFTLKIRSTKLEDSAMYFCASSADDRTDTQYFGPGTRLTVL.

The chain has TRBV27 and TRBJ2-1, with a weak D call TRBD2 (5 bases). CDR3 length: 13 amino acids. Germline CDR1 and CDR2: MNHEY and SMNVEV (reference sequence). The germline V and J ends were trimmed by 5 bases and 6 bases, with 11 bases remaining between them. CDR3 nucleotides: TGTGCCAGCAGTCTTCTAGCAGGCAATGAGCAGTTCTTC. Its translation: CASSLLAGNEQFF.

V is TRBV9 and J is TRBJ2-3, with TRBD1 matching over 8 bases. Germline V gives CDR1 SGDLS, CDR2 YYNGEE. The CDR3 runs 21 residues. Trimming took 2 bases from V and 0 from J; bases not matched to a gene: 20. The CDR3 DNA is TGTGCCAGCAGCGTCAGTTCCCCAAGGGGGACAGGTTTAGGTAGCACAGATACGCAGTATTTT. This translates into CASSVSSPRGTGLGSTDTQYF.

This clone was seen more than once but under ten times. V is TRBV7-2 and J is TRBJ2-3; D possibly corresponds to TRBD1 (6 bases). Trimming took 1 base from V and 6 from J, leaving 17 bases between them. Per the germline V gene, CDR1 is SGHTA and CDR2 is FQGNSA. CDR3 size: 16 residues. The CDR3 sequence: CASSLGFGTTVDTQYF. For the CDR3, the DNA is TGTGCCAGCAGCTTAGGATTCGGGACAACGGTTGATACGCAGTATTTT.

This sequence joins TRBV27 and TRBJ2-5; a possible D gene is TRBD2 (5 bases). The CDR3 extends over 14 amino acids. The V end was cut by 6 bases, the J end by 2 bases, with 13 bases between. From germline, CDR1 is MNHEY and CDR2 SMNVEV (reference sequence). DNA of the CDR3: TGTGCCAGCAGCTTACTAGGCGTACAAGAGACCCAGTACTTC. It is translated as CASSLLGVQETQYF.

This chain joins TRBV2 and TRBJ2-7; TRBD1 matches 7 bases. Germline V gene sequence: CDR1 SNHLY, CDR2 FYNNEI. This CDR3 spans 15 amino acids. With 3 bases clipped from V and 2 bases from J, the junction kept 7 bases outside the gene matches. CDR3 amino acids: CASSDAGQVPYEQYF. The CDR3 bases are TGTGCCAGCAGTGACGCCGGACAGGTTCCCTACGAGCAGTACTTC.

V gene TRBV18 combines with J gene TRBJ1-2, with 8 bases matching TRBD1. The CDR3 consists of 14 residues. After removal of 2 bases from V and 4 bases from J, the junction contained 3 bases not matched to a gene. In germline, CDR1 is KGHSH, CDR2 LQKENI. CDR3 sequence reads: CASSPGQGGYGYTF. The CDR3 nucleotides are TGTGCCAGCTCACCAGGACAGGGCGGCTATGGCTACACCTTC.

This clone was detected only once. V is TRBV19 and J is TRBJ2-1, with a possible D match to TRBD2 (6 bases). This CDR3 region has 15 residues. The V gene's germline CDR1 is LNHDA and CDR2 SQIVND (reference sequence). V lost 3 bases and J lost 2, with 11 bases in between. CDR3 sequence: CASSISREPYNEQFF. CDR3 in DNA: TGTGCCAGTAGTATTTCTCGGGAGCCCTACAATGAGCAGTTCTTC. Together with reference TRBV19 and TRBJ2-1, the CDR3 gives the full variable domain: DGGITQSPKYLFRKEGQNVTLSCEQNLNHDAMYWYRQDPGQGLRLIYYSQIVNDFQKGDIAEGYSVSREKKESFPLTVTSAQKNPTAFYLCASSISREPYNEQFFGPGTRLTVL.

V is TRBV27 and J is TRBJ2-7; TRBD2 might be the D (5 bases). The V end lost 7 bases, the J end lost 7 bases, and 20 bases lay between the germline ends. Germline loops: CDR1 MNHEY, CDR2 SMNVEV (reference sequence). The CDR3 length is 14 residues. The CDR3 DNA follows: TGTGCCAGCACCCCCACGAGGCTAGCCGGGGAGCAGTACTTC. It yields the protein CASTPTRLAGEQYF.

This sequence joins TRBV29-1 and TRBJ2-3; 8 positions agree with TRBD2. V shed 7 bases, J shed 9 bases, and the junction held 6 bases outside the gene matches. The CDR3 sequence is 11 residues long. CDR1 and CDR2 from the germline V gene are SQVTM and ANQGSEA. The CDR3 region is CSAASGRTQYF. The CDR3, as DNA: TGCAGCGCTGCTAGCGGGCGGACGCAGTATTTT.

The rearrangement uses TRBV5-1 and TRBJ2-2, with a possible D match to TRBD2 (6 bases). Trimming took 3 bases from V and 5 from J, leaving 20 bases between them. Germline CDR1 reads SGHRS; CDR2 reads YFSETQ. This CDR3 comprises 17 residues. The CDR3 DNA is TGCGCCAGCAGCTCGATCTACCGGGAGCGTGGAACCGGGGAGCTGTTTTTT. As protein: CASSSIYRERGTGELFF.

This clone appeared once. This chain uses TRBV13 with TRBJ1-1; D uncertain. The CDR3 has 13 amino acids. The germline V gene encodes CDR1 PRHDT and CDR2 FYEKMQ (reference sequence). Trimming cost V 0 bases and J 6 bases, with 8 bases left between them. In nucleotides, the CDR3 is TGTGCCAGCAGCTTAGGAGCCAGGTCTGAAGCTTTCTTT. Translation gives CASSLGARSEAFF.

V usage is TRBV6-1 and J usage is TRBJ1-2; weak D call: TRBD1 (6 bases). CDR3 length: 14 residues. V lost 6 bases to trimming and J lost 4 bases, with 15 bases between them. Germline V CDR1 and CDR2: MNHNS, SASEGT. The CDR3 spells CASRAGARGYGYTF. CDR3 nucleotides: TGTGCCAGCAGGGCAGGGGCCAGGGGCTATGGCTACACCTTC.

The rearrangement joins TRBV14 to TRBJ2-7, with D perhaps matching TRBD2 (5 bases). Germline lookup yields CDR1 SGHDN and CDR2 FVKESK. Trimming pared 1 base from V and 3 bases from J, leaving 10 bases between. This CDR3 has 14 residues. The CDR3 here is CASSQAGRGYEQYF. CDR3 bases: TGTGCCAGCAGCCAAGCAGGACGGGGCTACGAGCAGTACTTC. Supplemented by reference TRBV14 and TRBJ2-7, the full variable domain reads EAGVTQFPSHSVIEKGQTVTLRCDPISGHDNLYWYRRVMGKEIKFLLHFVKESKQDESGMPNNRFLAERTGGTYSTLKVQPAELEDSGVYFCASSQAGRGYEQYFGPGTRLTVT.

This clone was seen only once. The chain uses TRBV5-1 and TRBJ2-7; 9 bases are shared with TRBD1. V was clipped by 0 bases and J by 3 bases; unmatched bases: 1. The germline CDR1 and CDR2 sequences are SGHRS and YFSETQ. The CDR3 is 14 residues long. The CDR3 region has the DNA TGCGCCAGCAGCTTGGGACAGGGGGGCTACGAGCAGTACTTC. As protein: CASSLGQGGYEQYF.

The chain employs TRBV6-1 and TRBJ2-1; 9 bases fit TRBD1. Unmatched junction bases numbered 5, after V lost 8 bases and J lost 6 bases. CDR3 length equals 13 residues. The germline V gene has CDR1 MNHNS and CDR2 SASEGT. CDR3 nucleotides: TGTGCCAGCGCGACAGGGGGTCTCAATGAGCAGTTCTTC. Protein sequence: CASATGGLNEQFF.

This chain joins TRBV5-1 and TRBJ1-6; 12 nucleotides line up with TRBD1. CDR1 is SGHRS, CDR2 YFSETQ, per germline. Germline trimming cut 6 bases from V and 9 bases from J; bases unmatched to any gene: 7. The CDR3 consists of 15 residues. In DNA, the CDR3 is TGCGCCAGCACCCGGGGGACAGGGGGCAGTTCACCCCTCCACTTT. Amino acid sequence: CASTRGTGGSSPLHF.

V is TRBV11-2 and J is TRBJ2-7; possible D gene TRBD2, 5 bases. Trimming cost V 1 base and J 4 bases, with 20 bases left between them. CDR3 length equals 17 residues. Looked up from germline, CDR1 is SGHAT and CDR2 is FQNNGV. In DNA form, the CDR3 reads TGTGCCAGCAGCTTAGCCCCCGGCGGATTCCCGGGGTACGAGCAGTACTTC. Its translation is CASSLAPGGFPGYEQYF. The entire variable domain, with the rest obtained from reference TRBV11-2 and TRBJ2-7, is as follows: EAGVAQSPRYKIIEKRQSVAFWCNPISGHATLYWYQQILGQGPKLLIQFQNNGVVDDSQLPKDRFSAERLKGVDSTLKIQPAKLEDSAVYLCASSLAPGGFPGYEQYFGPGTRLTVT.

The CDR3 reads CSAAEGRGANIQYF. CDR3 DNA: TGCAGCGCCGCGGAGGGCAGGGGGGCAAACATTCAGTACTTC. The V call is TRBV29-1, the J call TRBJ2-4, with D possibly TRBD1 on 7 matching bases. V was trimmed by 7 bases and J by 6 bases, leaving 19 bases between them. The germline CDR1 and CDR2 sequences are SQVTM and ANQGSEA. The CDR3 extends over 14 amino acids.

The chain combines TRBV18 with TRBJ2-3, with D possibly matching TRBD1 (6 bases). Germline V gene sequence: CDR1 KGHSH, CDR2 LQKENI. The V end lost 4 bases, the J end lost 5 bases, and 16 bases lay between the germline ends. The CDR3 is 15 amino acids. CDR3 nucleotides: TGTGCCAGCTCACTAAACGGGACACCTAAAGATACGCAGTATTTT. This sequence encodes CASSLNGTPKDTQYF.